At least ten counts were recorded for the clone carrying this T cell receptor beta chain. This sample was included in a study of identical twins. One entry per CDR3 protein results from TCRdb running MiXCR on the 5' RACE reads. The data contain around 250,000 distinct CDR3 sequences, 9.5% to 15% of them singletons. Trimming at V came to 4 bases and at J to 5 bases, leaving 9 bases not matched to a gene. The CDR3 consists of 16 residues. These sequences were also reported in another study, on yellow fever vaccine responses in identical twins.

Sequenced material: memory (CD45RO+) T cells sorted from blood. This chain joins TRBV12-3 or TRBV12-4 and TRBJ2-4; 9 nucleotides align to TRBD1. This receptor was identified in a woman between 18 and 29 years old in good health. This CDR3 is CASSSYRGQMENIQYF. CDR3 nucleotides: TGTGCCAGCAGTTCCTACAGGGGGCAAATGGAAAACATTCAGTACTTC.